This T cell receptor (beta chain) was captured in a study of blood T cells in healthy people across ages. It was with a sample-barcoded 5' primer and a J-beta primer mix that a second PCR of about 7 to 12 cycles was run. TCRdb ran MiXCR on the 5' RACE reads and lists one entry per CDR3 protein. The sample has about a million distinct CDR3 sequences; under 40% are singletons. This CDR3 spans 13 amino acids. The V end was cut by 6 bases, the J end by 0 bases, with 9 bases between. Germline-derived CDR1 and CDR2 are DFQATT and SNEGSKA (reference sequence). Material: blood. The J gene is TRBJ1-5, the V gene TRBV20-1; D unresolved. The TCR was taken from a man aged 18 to 29 in good health. CDR3 region: CSALSYSNQPQHF. The CDR3 DNA reads as TGCAGTGCCTTGTCCTATAGCAATCAGCCCCAGCATTTT.